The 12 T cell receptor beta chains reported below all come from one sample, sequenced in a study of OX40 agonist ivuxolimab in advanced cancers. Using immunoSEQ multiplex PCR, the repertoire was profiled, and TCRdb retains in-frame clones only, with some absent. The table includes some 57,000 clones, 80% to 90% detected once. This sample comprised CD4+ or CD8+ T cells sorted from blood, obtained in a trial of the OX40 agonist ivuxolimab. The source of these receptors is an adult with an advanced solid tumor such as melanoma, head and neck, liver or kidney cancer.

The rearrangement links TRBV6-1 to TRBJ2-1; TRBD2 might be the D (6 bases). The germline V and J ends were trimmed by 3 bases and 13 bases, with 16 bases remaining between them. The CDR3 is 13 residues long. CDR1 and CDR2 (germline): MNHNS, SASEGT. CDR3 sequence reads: CASSEGYAGIQFF. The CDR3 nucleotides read TGTGCCAGCAGTGAGGGCTACGCGGGAATTCAGTTCTTC.

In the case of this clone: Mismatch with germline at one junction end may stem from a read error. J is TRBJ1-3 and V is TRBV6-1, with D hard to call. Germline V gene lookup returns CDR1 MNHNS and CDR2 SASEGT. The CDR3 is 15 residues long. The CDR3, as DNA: TGTGCCAGCAGAGAAGGACCGTTCTCTGGAAACACCATATATTTT. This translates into CASREGPFSGNTIYF.

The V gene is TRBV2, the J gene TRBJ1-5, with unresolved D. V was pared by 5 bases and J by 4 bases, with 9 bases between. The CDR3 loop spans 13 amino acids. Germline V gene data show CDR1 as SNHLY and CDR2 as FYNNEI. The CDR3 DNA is TGTGCCAGCAGTAGGTGGGGAAATCAGCCCCAGCATTTT. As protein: CASSRWGNQPQHF.

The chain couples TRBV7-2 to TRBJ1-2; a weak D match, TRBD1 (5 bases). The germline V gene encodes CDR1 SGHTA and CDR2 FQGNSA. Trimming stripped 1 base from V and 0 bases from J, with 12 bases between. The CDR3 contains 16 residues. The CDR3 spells CASSLGTGQANYGYTF. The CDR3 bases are TGTGCCAGCAGCTTAGGAACGGGGCAAGCTAACTATGGCTACACCTTC. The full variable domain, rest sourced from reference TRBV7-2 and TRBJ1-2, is GAGVSQSPSNKVTEKGKDVELRCDPISGHTALYWYRQSLGQGLEFLIYFQGNSAPDKSGLPSDRFSAERTGGSVSTLTIQRTQQEDSAVYLCASSLGTGQANYGYTFGSGTRLTVV.

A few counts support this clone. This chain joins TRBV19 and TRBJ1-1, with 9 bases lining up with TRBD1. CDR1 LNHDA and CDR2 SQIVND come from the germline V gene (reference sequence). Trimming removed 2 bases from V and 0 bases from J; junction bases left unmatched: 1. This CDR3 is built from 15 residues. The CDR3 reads CASSITGGMNTEAFF. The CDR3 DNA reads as TGTGCCAGTAGTATAACAGGGGGCATGAACACTGAAGCTTTCTTT.

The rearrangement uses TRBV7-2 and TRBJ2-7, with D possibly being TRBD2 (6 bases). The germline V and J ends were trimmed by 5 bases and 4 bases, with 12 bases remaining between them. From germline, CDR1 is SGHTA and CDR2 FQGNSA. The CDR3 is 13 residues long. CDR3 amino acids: CASSQPGRYEQYF. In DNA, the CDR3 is TGTGCCAGCAGCCAGCCGGGGAGGTACGAGCAGTACTTC.

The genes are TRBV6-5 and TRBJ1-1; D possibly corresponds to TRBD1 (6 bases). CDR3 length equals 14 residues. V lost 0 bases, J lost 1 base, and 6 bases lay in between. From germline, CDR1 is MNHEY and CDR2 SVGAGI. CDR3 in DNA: TGTGCCAGCAGTTACTCAGGGGGGAACACTGAAGCTTTCTTT. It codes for CASSYSGGNTEAFF.

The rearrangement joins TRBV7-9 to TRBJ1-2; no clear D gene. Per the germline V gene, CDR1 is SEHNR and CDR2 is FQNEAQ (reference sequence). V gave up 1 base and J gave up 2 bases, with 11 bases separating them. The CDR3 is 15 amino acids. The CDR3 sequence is CASSLVPAGNYGYTF. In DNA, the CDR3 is TGTGCCAGCAGCTTAGTGCCAGCTGGAAACTATGGCTACACCTTC.

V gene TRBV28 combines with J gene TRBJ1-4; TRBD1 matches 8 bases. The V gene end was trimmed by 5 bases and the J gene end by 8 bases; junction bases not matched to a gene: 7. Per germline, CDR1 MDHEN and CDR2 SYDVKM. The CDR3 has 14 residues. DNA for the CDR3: TGTGCCAGCAGTCTAACGACAGGGGACGAAAAACTGTTTTTT. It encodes CASSLTTGDEKLFF. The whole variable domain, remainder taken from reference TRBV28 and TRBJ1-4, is DVKVTQSSRYLVKRTGEKVFLECVQDMDHENMFWYRQDPGLGLRLIYFSYDVKMKEKGDIPEGYSVSREKKERFSLILESASTNQTSMYLCASSLTTGDEKLFFGSGTQLSVL.

The CDR3 DNA reads as TGCGCCAGCAGCTCCCGACTAGCGGGAGGGGAGACCCAGTACTTC. Translation gives CASSSRLAGGETQYF. The chain recombines TRBV5-1 with TRBJ2-5, with 14 bases fitting TRBD2. Germline CDR1 is SGHRS and CDR2 is YFSETQ. This CDR3 has 15 residues. Trimming cost V 3 bases and J 5 bases; bases outside gene matches: 3.

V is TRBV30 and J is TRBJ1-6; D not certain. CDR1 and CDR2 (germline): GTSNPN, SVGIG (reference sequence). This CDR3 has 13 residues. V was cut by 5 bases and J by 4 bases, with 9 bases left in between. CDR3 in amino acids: CAWHRTYNSPLHF. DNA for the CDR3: TGTGCCTGGCACCGGACTTATAATTCACCCCTCCACTTT.

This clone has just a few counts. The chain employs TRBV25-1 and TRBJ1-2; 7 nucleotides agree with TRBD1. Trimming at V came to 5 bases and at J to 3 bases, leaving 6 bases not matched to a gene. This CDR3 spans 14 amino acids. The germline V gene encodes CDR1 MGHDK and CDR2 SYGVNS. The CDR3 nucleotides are TGTGCCAGCAGTAACGAAGACAGGGACTATGGCTACACCTTC. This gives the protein CASSNEDRDYGYTF.